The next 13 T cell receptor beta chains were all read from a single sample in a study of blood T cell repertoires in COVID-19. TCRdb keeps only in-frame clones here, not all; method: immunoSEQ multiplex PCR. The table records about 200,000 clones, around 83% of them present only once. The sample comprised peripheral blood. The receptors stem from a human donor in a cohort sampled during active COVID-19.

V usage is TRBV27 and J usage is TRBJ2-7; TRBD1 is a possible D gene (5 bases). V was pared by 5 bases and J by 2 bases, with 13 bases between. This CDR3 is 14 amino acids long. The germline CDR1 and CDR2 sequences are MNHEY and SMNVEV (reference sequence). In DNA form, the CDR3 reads TGTGCCAGCAGTCAAATCGAGACAGCCTACGAGCAGTACTTC. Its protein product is CASSQIETAYEQYF.

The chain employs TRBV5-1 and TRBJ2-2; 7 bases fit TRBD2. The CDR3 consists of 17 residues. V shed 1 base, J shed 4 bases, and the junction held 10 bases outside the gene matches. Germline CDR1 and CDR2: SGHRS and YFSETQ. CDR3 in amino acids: CASSLSGAPPLTGELFF. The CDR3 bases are TGCGCCAGCAGCTTGAGCGGGGCGCCGCCCCTCACCGGGGAGCTGTTTTTT.

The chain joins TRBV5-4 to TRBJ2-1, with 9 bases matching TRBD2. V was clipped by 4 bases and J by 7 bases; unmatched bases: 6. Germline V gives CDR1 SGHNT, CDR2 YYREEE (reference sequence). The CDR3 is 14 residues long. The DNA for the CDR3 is TGTGCCAGCAGCCCCGGGACTAGCTTTAATGAGCAGTTCTTC. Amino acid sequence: CASSPGTSFNEQFF.

DNA for the CDR3: TGTGCCAGCAGCGCTGGGAACAGGGAACAAGAGACCCAGTACTTC. Its protein is CASSAGNREQETQYF. The rearrangement uses TRBV9 and TRBJ2-5; D possibly corresponds to TRBD1 (6 bases). The V and J ends lost 3 bases and 2 bases respectively, with 14 bases between them. Looked up from germline, CDR1 is SGDLS and CDR2 is YYNGEE. The CDR3 is made up of 15 amino acids. The full variable domain, its missing parts supplied by reference TRBV9 and TRBJ2-5, is DSGVTQTPKHLITATGQRVTLRCSPRSGDLSVYWYQQSLDQGLQFLIQYYNGEERAKGNILERFSAQQFPDLHSELNLSSLELGDSALYFCASSAGNREQETQYFGPGTRLLVL.

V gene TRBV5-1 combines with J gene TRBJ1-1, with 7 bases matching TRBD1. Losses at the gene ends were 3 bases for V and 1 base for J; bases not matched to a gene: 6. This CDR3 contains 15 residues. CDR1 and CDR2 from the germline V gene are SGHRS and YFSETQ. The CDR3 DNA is TGCGCCAGCAGCTACTCCAGGGGGAAGAACACTGAAGCTTTCTTT. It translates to CASSYSRGKNTEAFF.

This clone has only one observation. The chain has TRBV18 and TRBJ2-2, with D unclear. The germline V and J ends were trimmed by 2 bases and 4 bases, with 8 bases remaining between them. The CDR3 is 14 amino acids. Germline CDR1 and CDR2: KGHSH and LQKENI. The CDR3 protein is CASSPETGTGELFF. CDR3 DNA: TGTGCCAGCTCACCAGAGACTGGCACCGGGGAGCTGTTTTTT.

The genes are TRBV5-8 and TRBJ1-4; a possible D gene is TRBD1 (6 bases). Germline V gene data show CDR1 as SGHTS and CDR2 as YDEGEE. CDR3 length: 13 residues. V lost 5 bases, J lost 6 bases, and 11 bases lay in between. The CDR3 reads CASRGSGDEKLFF. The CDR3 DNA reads TGTGCCAGCAGAGGGTCAGGGGATGAAAAACTGTTTTTT. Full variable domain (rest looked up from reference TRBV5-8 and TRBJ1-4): EAGVTQSPTHLIKTRGQQATLRCSPISGHTSVYWYQQALGLGLQFLLWYDEGEERNRGNFPPRFSGRQFPNYSSELNVNALELEDSALYLCASRGSGDEKLFFGSGTQLSVL.

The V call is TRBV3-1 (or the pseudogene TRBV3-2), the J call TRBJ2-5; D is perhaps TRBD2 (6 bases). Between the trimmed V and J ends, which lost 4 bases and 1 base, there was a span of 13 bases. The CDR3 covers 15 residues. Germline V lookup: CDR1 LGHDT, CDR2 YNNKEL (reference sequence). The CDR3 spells CASSRSGGIQETQYF. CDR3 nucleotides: TGTGCCAGCAGCCGTTCGGGCGGGATCCAAGAGACCCAGTACTTC.

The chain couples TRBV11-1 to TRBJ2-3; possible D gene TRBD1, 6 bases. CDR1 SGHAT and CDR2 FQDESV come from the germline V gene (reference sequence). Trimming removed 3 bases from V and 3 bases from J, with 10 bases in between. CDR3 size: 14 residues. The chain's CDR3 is CASSFQGKTDTQYF. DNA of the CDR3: TGTGCCAGCAGCTTTCAGGGGAAAACAGATACGCAGTATTTT.

Here the CDR3 DNA reads TGTGCCAGCAGCGACCGGACAGGGGGCAGGAACACTGAAGCTTTCTTT. It codes for CASSDRTGGRNTEAFF. The chain is built from TRBV6-6 and TRBJ1-1; 11 bases map to TRBD1. The germline V gene encodes CDR1 MNHNY and CDR2 SVGAGI (reference sequence). CDR3 size: 16 residues. The trim removed 6 bases at V and 1 base at J, leaving 7 bases unmatched.

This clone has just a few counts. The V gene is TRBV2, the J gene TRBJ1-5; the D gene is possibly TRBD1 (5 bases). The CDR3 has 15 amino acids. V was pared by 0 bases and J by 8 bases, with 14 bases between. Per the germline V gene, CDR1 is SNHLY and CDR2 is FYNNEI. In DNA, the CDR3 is TGTGCCAGCAGTGAAGCAGGGGCGGAAGGGAAGCCCCAGCATTTT. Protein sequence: CASSEAGAEGKPQHF.

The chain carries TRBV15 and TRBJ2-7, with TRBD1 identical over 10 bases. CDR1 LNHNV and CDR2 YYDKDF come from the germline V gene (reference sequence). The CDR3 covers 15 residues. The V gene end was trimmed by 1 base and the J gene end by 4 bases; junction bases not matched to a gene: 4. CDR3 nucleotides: TGTGCCACCAGCAGAGGACAGGGGGCCGGGTACGAGCAGTACTTC. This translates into CATSRGQGAGYEQYF.

In DNA form, the CDR3 reads TGTGCCACCAGTGATCCACCCTTCAGCGGGATCTCCTACAATGAGCAGTTCTTC. Its translation is CATSDPPFSGISYNEQFF. This sequence joins TRBV24-1 and TRBJ2-1; 7 positions match TRBD2. The CDR3 loop spans 18 amino acids. The V gene's germline CDR1 is KGHDR and CDR2 SFDVKD. V dropped 3 bases and J dropped 0; count of bases not matched to a gene: 10.